These 16 T cell receptor beta chains were sequenced from one sample in a study of TIL therapy for anti-PD-1-resistant metastatic lung cancer. This was the immunoSEQ v3 assay. Generated by immunoSEQ multiplex PCR, the TCRdb table keeps only in-frame clones and is missing some. The table lists 50,000 or so clones, roughly 78% of them singletons. The time point: pre-treatment sample, taken before nivolumab and TIL therapy. The sample here was blood, taken at baseline. These TCRs come from a woman aged 25-85 years with non-small cell lung cancer.

The chain uses TRBV11-1 and TRBJ1-4, with D tentatively TRBD1 (6 bases). The CDR3 is made up of 15 amino acids. Germline CDR1 is SGHAT and CDR2 is FQDESV (reference sequence). V lost 5 bases and J lost 4, with 14 bases in between. For the CDR3, the DNA is TGTGCCAGCAGCCGATCTTCCAGGGGTAATGAAAAACTGTTTTTT. This sequence encodes CASSRSSRGNEKLFF.

J is TRBJ2-7 and V is TRBV7-9, with 8 bases lining up with TRBD1. J gave up 6 bases and V 0 bases, and 7 bases lay outside the gene matches. In germline, CDR1 is SEHNR, CDR2 FQNEAQ (reference sequence). The CDR3 runs 15 residues. This chain's CDR3 is CASSLASTGVGEQYF. The CDR3 nucleotides are TGTGCCAGCAGCTTAGCCTCGACAGGGGTCGGCGAGCAGTACTTC. The variable domain in full, with the rest retrieved from reference TRBV7-9 and TRBJ2-7, is DTGVSQNPRHKITKRGQNVTFRCDPISEHNRLYWYRQTLGQGPEFLTYFQNEAQLEKSRLLSDRFSAERPKGSFSTLEIQRTEQGDSAMYLCASSLASTGVGEQYFGPGTRLTVT.

The chain recombines TRBV6-1 with TRBJ1-3; D remains unclear. In germline, CDR1 is MNHNS, CDR2 SASEGT. The CDR3 spans 18 residues. V shed 1 base and J shed 1 base, with 17 bases lying between them. CDR3 sequence: CASSEEAGVFPSGNTIYF. The CDR3 DNA follows: TGTGCCAGCAGTGAAGAGGCTGGGGTTTTTCCATCTGGAAACACCATATATTTT.

The gene calls are TRBV2 and TRBJ1-5; D unresolved. Trimming removed 6 bases from V and 7 bases from J, with 22 bases in between. The CDR3 runs to 16 residues. Germline CDR1 SNHLY, CDR2 FYNNEI. The CDR3 region has the DNA TGTGCCAGCAGAGAAAGGGCTCCTAGTAGAGAGCAGCCCCAGCATTTT. It is translated as CASRERAPSREQPQHF.

Here the CDR3 reads CASSLGREGTDTQYF. CDR3 sequence (DNA): TGTGCCAGCAGTTTAGGACGGGAGGGCACAGATACGCAGTATTTT. This rearrangement joins TRBV28 to TRBJ2-3; 7 bases align to TRBD2. The trim removed 2 bases at V and 1 base at J, leaving 3 bases unmatched. CDR3 length equals 15 residues. The germline gives CDR1 MDHEN, CDR2 SYDVKM.

The chain links TRBV5-4 to TRBJ2-7, with TRBD2 identical over 8 bases. After removal of 4 bases from V and 0 bases from J, the junction contained 3 bases not matched to a gene. The CDR3 sequence is 14 residues long. CDR1 and CDR2 from the germline V gene are SGHNT and YYREEE (reference sequence). CDR3 in amino acids: CASSRGGSSYEQYF. CDR3 nucleotide sequence: TGTGCCAGCAGCCGGGGGGGGTCCTCCTACGAGCAGTACTTC.

The chain employs TRBV18 and TRBJ1-1, with 7 bases that match TRBD1. This CDR3 region has 13 residues. The J segment lost 3 bases and the V segment lost 4 bases, leaving 2 bases of the junction unmatched. From germline, CDR1 is KGHSH and CDR2 LQKENI. CDR3 coding DNA: TGTGCCAGCTCACAAACAGGGGACACTGAAGCTTTCTTT. It encodes CASSQTGDTEAFF.

The V and J genes are TRBV4-2 and TRBJ2-2; no clear D. The ends were cut back, 4 bases at V and 1 base at J, with 7 bases in the middle. Germline V gene lookup returns CDR1 LGHNA and CDR2 YNFKEQ. This CDR3 is 14 amino acids long. In DNA, the CDR3 is TGTGCCAGCAGCCCCAGACAGAACACCGGGGAGCTGTTTTTT. Its protein product is CASSPRQNTGELFF.

The rearrangement links TRBV5-1 to TRBJ2-7; D unresolved. Germline-derived CDR1 and CDR2 are SGHRS and YFSETQ. V gave up 5 bases and J gave up 7 bases, with 10 bases separating them. The CDR3 loop spans 11 amino acids. The CDR3 bases are TGCGCCAGCAGTACGGCCGTGGAGCAGTACTTC. Residues: CASSTAVEQYF.

Comments on this clone: Other DNA variants within this sample encode the same CDR3. V and J are TRBV5-1 and TRBJ1-5; no reliable D call. Trimming shortened V by 0 bases and J by 4 bases, and 5 bases separated the two germline ends. The CDR3 has 13 amino acids. Germline V CDR1 and CDR2: SGHRS, YFSETQ. The CDR3 reads CASSLDSNQPQHF. The CDR3 DNA sequence: TGCGCCAGCAGCTTGGACAGTAATCAGCCCCAGCATTTT.

The rearrangement joins TRBV19 to TRBJ1-5; 11 bases agree with TRBD1. V shed 1 base, J shed 0 bases, and the junction held 5 bases outside the gene matches. CDR1 is LNHDA and CDR2 is SQIVND in the germline V gene (reference sequence). This CDR3 is built from 18 residues. DNA of the CDR3: TGTGCCAGTAGTATAGGGACAGGGGGCTCGTATAGCAATCAGCCCCAGCATTTT. Its translation: CASSIGTGGSYSNQPQHF.

This clone was counted a single time. J is TRBJ2-7 and V is TRBV10-3; the match to TRBD2 covers 14 bases. CDR1 is ENHRY and CDR2 is SYGVKD in the germline V gene. The J segment lost 4 bases and the V segment lost 8 bases, leaving 7 bases of the junction unmatched. The CDR3 covers 15 residues. The CDR3: CAIGGLAGDYYEQYF. The DNA of the CDR3 is TGTGCCATCGGGGGACTAGCGGGAGACTATTACGAGCAGTACTTC.

J is TRBJ2-3 and V is TRBV28, with a weak D call TRBD2 (6 bases). The V gene's germline CDR1 is MDHEN and CDR2 SYDVKM. Trimming removed 4 bases from V and 0 bases from J, with 14 bases in between. CDR3 size: 16 residues. In nucleotides, the CDR3 is TGTGCCAGCAGTTACTCTCGGGACTCTAGCACAGATACGCAGTATTTT. It is translated as CASSYSRDSSTDTQYF. The full variable domain, in which reference TRBV28 and TRBJ2-3 provide the parts outside the CDR3, is DVKVTQSSRYLVKRTGEKVFLECVQDMDHENMFWYRQDPGLGLRLIYFSYDVKMKEKGDIPEGYSVSREKKERFSLILESASTNQTSMYLCASSYSRDSSTDTQYFGPGTRLTVL.

This chain connects TRBV10-1 to TRBJ2-2; D remains unclear. There are 14 residues in the CDR3. CDR1 WNHNN and CDR2 SYGVQD come from the germline V gene (reference sequence). With 5 bases removed from V and 4 bases from J, the gap between germline ends came to 11 bases. The CDR3 protein is CASSSDRPTGELFF. The CDR3 nucleotides are TGCGCCAGCAGTTCGGACCGACCCACCGGGGAGCTGTTTTTT.

V usage is TRBV23-1 and J usage is TRBJ2-3; TRBD2 might be the D (7 bases). TRBV23-1 is designated an ORF whose function remains uncertain. The ends were cut back, 7 bases at V and 3 bases at J, with 26 bases in the middle. The CDR3 covers 18 residues. CDR3 bases: TGCGCCAGCAAGCGGGGCAGGGGAAGACTAGCCGATACAGATACGCAGTATTTT. Protein sequence: CASKRGRGRLADTDTQYF.

J is TRBJ2-5 and V is TRBV5-1; unclear D gene. Looked up from germline, CDR1 is SGHRS and CDR2 is YFSETQ. V dropped 3 bases and J dropped 4 bases, with 4 bases sitting between them. The CDR3 loop spans 11 amino acids. The CDR3 DNA sequence: TGCGCCAGCAGCTCAGCAGAGACCCAGTACTTC. It encodes CASSSAETQYF.